Presented here are 25 T cell receptor beta chains from one specimen sequenced in a study of T cell changes during pregnancy in multiple sclerosis. TCRdb's table, derived via immunoSEQ multiplex PCR, lists solely in-frame clones and lacks some. The sample consists of tens of thousands of clones, roughly 92% of them appearing once. Here the sequenced sample was peripheral blood, taken in the second trimester of pregnancy. Receptors originate from a female donor with multiple sclerosis, enrolled in a pregnancy study.

The table lists this clone with a few counts. J is TRBJ2-1 and V is TRBV7-9, with 7 bases matching TRBD2. This CDR3 spans 19 amino acids. Germline-derived CDR1 and CDR2 are SEHNR and FQNEAQ (reference sequence). V gave up 2 bases and J gave up 7 bases; unmatched junction bases: 20. CDR3 nucleotide sequence: TGTGCCAGCAGCTTAACTCCAAGGGCTAGCGGTGACATTAGGAATGAGCAGTTCTTC. Protein sequence: CASSLTPRASGDIRNEQFF.

This chain links TRBV5-4 with TRBJ2-1; D is perhaps TRBD1 (5 bases). The CDR3 runs to 15 residues. Germline loops: CDR1 SGHNT, CDR2 YYREEE (reference sequence). V dropped 2 bases and J dropped 7 bases, with 16 bases sitting between them. In DNA form, the CDR3 reads TGTGCCAGCAGCTTAAACCCTGGGGCCGAGAATGAGCAGTTCTTC. Its translation is CASSLNPGAENEQFF.

In its sample, this clone was seen once. The chain uses TRBV7-8 and TRBJ2-5; 10 bases line up with TRBD2. CDR1 and CDR2 from the germline V gene are SGHVS and FQNEAQ. The trim removed 1 base at V and 1 base at J, leaving 6 bases unmatched. The CDR3 is 17 residues long. The CDR3: CASSLVATSGFQETQYF. DNA for the CDR3: TGTGCCAGCAGCTTAGTTGCGACTAGCGGGTTCCAAGAGACCCAGTACTTC.

The chain links TRBV6-5 to TRBJ1-1; perhaps TRBD1 as D (6 bases). V was cut by 5 bases and J by 5 bases, with 15 bases left in between. The CDR3 length is 14 residues. The germline CDR1 and CDR2 sequences are MNHEY and SVGAGI. The DNA of the CDR3 is TGTGCCAGCAGTCGCATGGGGAGGGGGACTGAAGCTTTCTTT. This sequence encodes CASSRMGRGTEAFF.

This rearrangement joins TRBV7-8 to TRBJ2-3, with D possibly being TRBD2 (6 bases). The CDR3 is 15 residues long. The V and J ends lost 2 bases and 0 bases respectively, with 9 bases between them. Germline V gene lookup returns CDR1 SGHVS and CDR2 FQNEAQ. In DNA, the CDR3 is TGTGCCAGCAGCTTAAATCGGGAGAGCACAGATACGCAGTATTTT. This encodes CASSLNRESTDTQYF.

The chain links TRBV19 to TRBJ2-1; D may be TRBD1 (5 bases). The germline V and J ends were trimmed by 2 bases and 2 bases, with 7 bases remaining between them. Germline assignment: CDR1 LNHDA and CDR2 SQIVND (reference sequence). The CDR3 runs to 14 residues. CDR3 residues: CASSIWGPYNEQFF. The CDR3, as DNA: TGTGCCAGTAGTATATGGGGCCCCTACAATGAGCAGTTCTTC.

This clone is a singleton in its sample. The rearrangement links TRBV5-6 to TRBJ1-6; possible D gene TRBD1, 5 bases. The CDR3 is made up of 13 amino acids. Trimming left V 4 bases short and J 7 bases short, with 9 bases between. Germline V gene lookup returns CDR1 SGHDT and CDR2 YYEEEE. The CDR3 DNA reads as TGTGCCAGCAGCGCCCGACAGAATTCACCCCTCCACTTT. Amino acids: CASSARQNSPLHF.

The V and J genes are TRBV7-9 and TRBJ1-2; tentative D call: TRBD1 (6 bases). The CDR3 has 14 amino acids. Germline CDR1 reads SEHNR; CDR2 reads FQNEAQ (reference sequence). Trimming left V 1 base short and J 3 bases short, with 9 bases between. CDR3 region: CASSLGTGYYGYTF. The DNA for the CDR3 is TGTGCCAGCAGCTTAGGTACAGGGTACTATGGCTACACCTTC.

The gene calls are TRBV30 and TRBJ2-7; TRBD2 aligns across 12 bases. The CDR3 is made up of 13 amino acids. J lost 10 bases, V lost 7 bases, and 11 bases had no gene match. Germline CDR1 reads GTSNPN; CDR2 reads SVGIG (reference sequence). CDR3 protein: CAFRLAGASDQYF. The CDR3 region has the DNA TGTGCCTTTCGACTAGCGGGGGCTTCGGATCAGTACTTC.

The chain recombines TRBV5-4 with TRBJ1-1; 7 bases agree with TRBD1. Looked up from germline, CDR1 is SGHNT and CDR2 is YYREEE (reference sequence). J was trimmed by 0 bases and V by 2 bases; bases with no gene match: 10. The CDR3 runs to 17 residues. The CDR3 loop reads CASSFEGATGMNTEAFF. The CDR3 region has the DNA TGTGCCAGCAGCTTTGAGGGGGCGACGGGGATGAACACTGAAGCTTTCTTT.

The gene calls are TRBV7-9 and TRBJ1-4; D possibly corresponds to TRBD1 (6 bases). Trimming removed 5 bases from V and 4 bases from J, with 8 bases in between. CDR3 size: 13 residues. Germline V gene sequence: CDR1 SEHNR, CDR2 FQNEAQ (reference sequence). CDR3: CASSGGDNEKLFF. The CDR3, as DNA: TGTGCCAGCAGCGGGGGCGATAATGAAAAACTGTTTTTT.

The chain employs TRBV18 and TRBJ2-1; possible D gene TRBD2, 6 bases. V was cut by 6 bases and J by 0 bases, with 15 bases left in between. In germline, CDR1 is KGHSH, CDR2 LQKENI. CDR3 size: 16 residues. CDR3 loop: CASSLRSGSSYNEQFF. DNA for the CDR3: TGTGCCAGCTCGCTCCGTAGCGGAAGCTCCTACAATGAGCAGTTCTTC.

This chain joins TRBV9 and TRBJ2-5; 14 positions agree with TRBD2. Germline CDR1 reads SGDLS; CDR2 reads YYNGEE. V was clipped by 2 bases and J by 2 bases; unmatched bases: 2. The CDR3 runs 16 residues. CDR3 region: CASSVGTSGSQETQYF. CDR3 DNA: TGTGCCAGCAGCGTCGGGACTAGCGGGAGTCAAGAGACCCAGTACTTC.

The chain employs TRBV19 and TRBJ2-7; no definite D call. There are 13 residues in the CDR3. Looked up from germline, CDR1 is LNHDA and CDR2 is SQIVND (reference sequence). V lost 1 base and J lost 2, with 6 bases in between. CDR3 amino acids: CASSIAETYEQYF. CDR3 nucleotide sequence: TGTGCCAGTAGTATAGCGGAGACCTACGAGCAGTACTTC.

The chain carries TRBV6-5 and TRBJ2-7; D gene ambiguous. V lost 4 bases and J 3 bases, leaving 4 bases between the germline ends. Germline CDR1 MNHEY, CDR2 SVGAGI. The CDR3 runs 11 residues. The CDR3 region has the DNA TGTGCCAGCAGTTCCTTCTACGAGCAGTACTTC. This encodes CASSSFYEQYF.

The chain has TRBV9 and TRBJ1-6; D gene unclear. Germline CDR1 and CDR2: SGDLS and YYNGEE. The CDR3 extends over 18 amino acids. V shed 0 bases and J shed 0 bases, with 13 bases lying between them. The CDR3 sequence: CASSVGRSISSYNSPLHF. The DNA of the CDR3 is TGTGCCAGCAGCGTAGGCAGGTCGATAAGCTCCTATAATTCACCCCTCCACTTT.

The rearrangement joins TRBV28 to TRBJ1-2; D is ambiguous. Per the germline V gene, CDR1 is MDHEN and CDR2 is SYDVKM. Trimming shortened V by 8 bases and J by 0 bases, and 13 bases separated the two germline ends. The CDR3 loop spans 14 amino acids. The CDR3 loop reads CASATFGANYGYTF. As DNA, the CDR3 is TGTGCCAGCGCAACCTTTGGAGCTAACTATGGCTACACCTTC.

In nucleotides, the CDR3 is TGTGCCAGCAGACCTGACACGGGACTGGGGGAGCAGTACTTC. Amino acids: CASRPDTGLGEQYF. The chain recombines TRBV9 with TRBJ2-7, with D perhaps TRBD2 (6 bases). The CDR3 consists of 14 residues. The V end lost 5 bases, the J end lost 7 bases, and 19 bases lay between the germline ends. Looked up from germline, CDR1 is SGDLS and CDR2 is YYNGEE.

This chain joins TRBV9 and TRBJ1-2; tentative D call: TRBD1 (6 bases). This CDR3 is 13 amino acids long. The V gene lost 4 bases and the J gene lost 7 bases, with 14 bases spanning the gap. CDR1 SGDLS and CDR2 YYNGEE come from the germline V gene. The CDR3 sequence is CASSHRERGGYTF. The CDR3 DNA reads as TGTGCCAGCAGCCACAGGGAGAGGGGTGGCTACACCTTC. The variable domain in full, with the rest retrieved from reference TRBV9 and TRBJ1-2, is DSGVTQTPKHLITATGQRVTLRCSPRSGDLSVYWYQQSLDQGLQFLIQYYNGEERAKGNILERFSAQQFPDLHSELNLSSLELGDSALYFCASSHRERGGYTFGSGTRLTVV.

This rearrangement joins TRBV14 to TRBJ1-3; D is unresolved. Germline CDR1 and CDR2: SGHDN and FVKESK. This CDR3 is built from 12 residues. The V end was cut by 4 bases, the J end by 8 bases, with 9 bases between. The CDR3 sequence: CASSPFGYTIYF. For the CDR3, the DNA is TGTGCCAGCAGCCCCTTCGGGTACACCATATATTTT.

This chain joins TRBV15 and TRBJ2-1; 9 bases map to TRBD2. With V trimmed by 0 bases and J by 15 bases, 9 bases remained unmatched. CDR1 LNHNV and CDR2 YYDKDF come from the germline V gene (reference sequence). This CDR3 has 14 amino acids. This CDR3 reads CATSRDVAGGPGFF. CDR3 sequence (DNA): TGTGCCACCAGCAGAGATGTTGCGGGAGGGCCGGGGTTCTTC.

V is TRBV11-2 and J is TRBJ2-7, with D unclear. Germline lookup yields CDR1 SGHAT and CDR2 FQNNGV. Trimming cost V 1 base and J 2 bases, with 6 bases left between them. There are 13 residues in the CDR3. CDR3 sequence: CASSLAPTYEQYF. The CDR3 region has the DNA TGTGCCAGCAGCTTAGCCCCCACCTACGAGCAGTACTTC.

This clone was seen only once. The rearrangement joins TRBV5-6 to TRBJ2-7, with 7 bases matching TRBD1. This CDR3 is built from 14 residues. Germline CDR1 SGHDT, CDR2 YYEEEE. V was clipped by 4 bases and J by 6 bases; unmatched bases: 10. CDR3: CASSLGTEVFEQYF. For the CDR3, the DNA is TGTGCCAGCAGCCTCGGGACAGAAGTGTTCGAGCAGTACTTC.

This chain joins TRBV27 and TRBJ2-1; D is undetermined. This CDR3 is 13 amino acids long. Trimming left V 4 bases short and J 5 bases short, with 9 bases between. Germline V gives CDR1 MNHEY, CDR2 SMNVEV (reference sequence). CDR3 bases: TGTGCCAGCAGTTACGGCACTAACAATGAGCAGTTCTTC. This encodes CASSYGTNNEQFF.

This rearrangement joins TRBV4-3 to TRBJ1-5; no clear D gene. The CDR3 extends over 14 amino acids. Germline values: CDR1 LGHNA, CDR2 YSLEER. Trimming shortened V by 5 bases and J by 7 bases, and 15 bases separated the two germline ends. CDR3 sequence (DNA): TGCGCCAGCAGCTTCTACGCCGAGGGACAGCCCCAGCATTTT. Translated, it gives CASSFYAEGQPQHF.